The 15 T cell receptor beta chains reported below all come from one sample, sequenced in a study of cytomegalovirus exposure and HLA in healthy donors. The PCR used 60 Vbeta and 13 Jbeta primers. Using immunoSEQ multiplex PCR, the repertoire was profiled, and TCRdb retains in-frame clones only, with some absent. In the table there are some 210,000 clones, 78% of which are singletons. Sequencing was carried out using PBMCs. The receptors stem from a male donor in good health and CMV-seronegative.

The chain combines TRBV5-6 with TRBJ2-1; D not certain. V lost 0 bases to trimming and J lost 10 bases, with 14 bases between them. Germline CDR1 and CDR2: SGHDT and YYEEEE. The CDR3 totals 14 residues. The CDR3 is CASSLAQSSGEQFF. CDR3 nucleotide sequence: TGTGCCAGCAGCTTGGCTCAGTCTTCAGGCGAGCAGTTCTTC.

The rearrangement joins TRBV10-2 to TRBJ2-7, with a possible D match to TRBD2 (6 bases). The CDR3 is made up of 14 amino acids. The V end was cut by 8 bases, the J end by 2 bases, with 16 bases between. CDR1 WSHSY and CDR2 SAAADI come from the germline V gene. CDR3 bases: TGCGCCAGCGGGCTAGCGCCTTTAACCTACGAGCAGTACTTC. Encoded protein: CASGLAPLTYEQYF.

A few counts support this clone. The CDR3 region is CASSIRTGANSPLHF. The DNA for the CDR3 is TGTGCCAGTAGTATCCGGACAGGGGCAAATTCACCCCTCCACTTT. V and J are TRBV19 and TRBJ1-6; TRBD1 matches 9 bases. CDR1 and CDR2 (germline): LNHDA, SQIVND (reference sequence). The CDR3 extends over 15 amino acids. Trimming at V came to 3 bases and at J to 7 bases, leaving 4 bases not matched to a gene.

Only a few counts were recorded for this clone. The chain links TRBV2 to TRBJ1-2; 9 bases are a match to TRBD1. Germline V CDR1 and CDR2: SNHLY, FYNNEI. With V trimmed by 6 bases and J by 4 bases, 3 bases remained unmatched. The CDR3 extends over 13 amino acids. CDR3 loop: CASRGTGIYGYTF. CDR3 nucleotide sequence: TGTGCCAGCAGGGGGACAGGGATCTATGGCTACACCTTC.

The J gene is TRBJ2-7, the V gene TRBV11-2, with D possibly TRBD1 on 5 matching bases. Between the trimmed V and J ends, which lost 8 bases and 1 base, there was a span of 12 bases. There are 13 residues in the CDR3. CDR1 SGHAT and CDR2 FQNNGV come from the germline V gene. The CDR3 protein is CASLKTGSYEQYF. The DNA of the CDR3 is TGTGCCAGCCTAAAAACAGGTTCCTACGAGCAGTACTTC.

In nucleotides, the CDR3 is TGTGCCAGCTCACCCGGGATTACCGGGGAGCTGTTTTTT. It encodes CASSPGITGELFF. V gene TRBV18 combines with J gene TRBJ2-2, with D perhaps TRBD2 (5 bases). Germline V gene sequence: CDR1 KGHSH, CDR2 LQKENI. This CDR3 has 13 residues. The germline V and J ends were trimmed by 3 bases and 5 bases, with 7 bases remaining between them.

This clone showed up just a few times. This chain joins TRBV15 and TRBJ2-7; D is unresolved. Germline values: CDR1 LNHNV, CDR2 YYDKDF (reference sequence). V dropped 2 bases and J dropped 5 bases, with 16 bases sitting between them. The length of the CDR3 is 15 residues. The CDR3 DNA is TGTGCCACCAGCAGACAGAACATGCCTGTCGACGAGCAGTACTTC. Protein product: CATSRQNMPVDEQYF.

V and J are TRBV9 and TRBJ1-1, with 11 nucleotides matching TRBD1. V dropped 4 bases and J dropped 1; count of bases not matched to a gene: 6. The CDR3 loop spans 16 amino acids. The V gene's germline CDR1 is SGDLS and CDR2 YYNGEE. As DNA, the CDR3 is TGTGCCAGCAGCCCGATGGGACAGGGGGGGAACACTGAAGCTTTCTTT. This sequence encodes CASSPMGQGGNTEAFF.

This chain links TRBV4-1 with TRBJ2-7, with TRBD1 as a possible D gene (5 bases). The V gene lost 1 base and the J gene lost 2 bases, with 9 bases spanning the gap. Germline V gives CDR1 MGHRA, CDR2 YSYEKL. The CDR3 is 14 amino acids. CDR3 DNA: TGCGCCAGCAGCCAAGTCCAGGACACCTACGAGCAGTACTTC. It specifies CASSQVQDTYEQYF.

The chain carries TRBV9 and TRBJ2-7, with a weak D call TRBD1 (6 bases). The CDR3 runs to 15 residues. V lost 4 bases and J 2 bases, leaving 16 bases between the germline ends. Germline lookup yields CDR1 SGDLS and CDR2 YYNGEE. The CDR3 bases are TGTGCCAGCAGCCAGACCGGGACATTAGCCTACGAGCAGTACTTC. Protein product: CASSQTGTLAYEQYF.

This rearrangement joins TRBV11-2 to TRBJ2-7, with 9 positions matching TRBD1. Germline-derived CDR1 and CDR2 are SGHAT and FQNNGV. V lost 6 bases to trimming and J lost 2 bases; unmatched junction nucleotides: 5. The CDR3 loop spans 14 amino acids. As DNA, the CDR3 is TGTGCCAGCAGTTGGGGACAGGGAGCCTACGAGCAGTACTTC. Protein: CASSWGQGAYEQYF.

This clone appeared a few times. The V and J genes are TRBV6-5 and TRBJ2-7; 10 bases line up with TRBD1. CDR1 is MNHEY and CDR2 is SVGAGI in the germline V gene. After removal of 5 bases from V and 5 bases from J, the junction contained 6 bases not matched to a gene. The CDR3 loop spans 14 amino acids. CDR3 amino acids: CASSPTGGFNEQYF. The CDR3 DNA is TGTGCCAGCAGTCCGACAGGGGGCTTCAACGAGCAGTACTTC.

The genes are TRBV6-5 and TRBJ2-5; TRBD2 matches at 12 bases. TRBJ2-7 explains the end of the DNA better; the J call may be wrong. Germline V gene lookup returns CDR1 MNHEY and CDR2 SVGAGI. This CDR3 spans 15 amino acids. Here the CDR3 DNA reads TGTGCCAGCAGTTCCCCTCTAGCGGGAGGGTCCGAGCAGTACTTC. This gives the protein CASSSPLAGGSEQYF.

CDR3 region: CASSSRVPPYEQYF. CDR3 DNA sequence: TGTGCCAGCAGTTCCCGAGTTCCGCCCTACGAGCAGTACTTC. J is TRBJ2-7 and V is TRBV28; D remains ambiguous. Trimming pared 4 bases from V and 2 bases from J, leaving 12 bases between. The CDR3 covers 14 residues. CDR1 is MDHEN, CDR2 SYDVKM, per germline. Full variable domain (outside the CDR3, taken from reference TRBV28 and TRBJ2-7): DVKVTQSSRYLVKRTGEKVFLECVQDMDHENMFWYRQDPGLGLRLIYFSYDVKMKEKGDIPEGYSVSREKKERFSLILESASTNQTSMYLCASSSRVPPYEQYFGPGTRLTVT.

The chain combines TRBV7-2 with TRBJ2-3; possibly TRBD2 for D (6 bases). V was shortened by 8 bases and J by 0 bases, with 12 bases between the two germline ends. CDR1 is SGHTA and CDR2 is FQGNSA in the germline V gene. CDR3 length: 14 amino acids. CDR3 bases: TGTGCCAGCGGGGACTGGGCTAGCACAGATACGCAGTATTTT. Translation gives CASGDWASTDTQYF.